This record concerns one TCR beta chain sequence. The target antigen is unknown. Each TCR beta cDNA library carried unique molecular identifiers. The source material, about 0.9 to 11 million T cells, gave rise to about 520,000 cDNA molecules. Using its own MiXCR run on the PCR reads, TCRdb lists one record per CDR3 protein. The sample contains 350,000 to 450,000 distinct CDR3 sequences, about 40% of which appear only once. The sample comes from a study of post-analysis software for immune sequencing data. The wider study: Courses of disease covered relapsing-remitting, secondary progressive and progressive-relapsing multiple sclerosis. Notes on the study in general: By F measure, strong co-clustering occurred among samples prepared in the same batch. Elevated frequency relative to controls characterized about 5 TRBV segments in patients, TRBV5-6, TRBV5-1 and TRBV20-1 among them. People with multiple sclerosis had a significantly lower normalized Chao1 diversity than controls did.

The CDR3 spans 20 residues. Trimming took off 1 base at V and 0 bases at J, with 20 bases between the two ends. Looked up from germline, CDR1 is SGHNT and CDR2 is YYREEE (reference sequence). The chain combines TRBV5-4 with TRBJ2-6, with TRBD2 as a possible D gene (6 bases). The TCR sequence derives from a girl aged 2-9 years with multiple sclerosis. Input material: blood. The CDR3 DNA is TGTGCCAGCAGCTTGTTGGGCGCGGGACGCCCTCGCTCTGGGGCCAACGTCCTGACTTTC. Translating gives CASSLLGAGRPRSGANVLTF.